These 5 T cell receptor beta chains originate from one sample sequenced in a study of blood T cell repertoires in COVID-19. The assay was immunoSEQ multiplex PCR, and TCRdb's table has in-frame clones only and misses some. This table holds about 350,000 clones, around nine tenths found once. Sequenced: peripheral blood. Receptors originate from a woman aged 18-35 years who had recovered from COVID-19.

Details on this clone: Within the sample, other DNA sequences also encode this same CDR3. The chain links TRBV6-5 to TRBJ1-2, with 8 bases aligning to TRBD1. This CDR3 region has 14 residues. Germline trimming cut 6 bases from V and 2 bases from J; bases unmatched to any gene: 5. Germline CDR1 reads MNHEY; CDR2 reads SVGAGI. The CDR3 spells CASSRTGSNYGYTF. CDR3 nucleotides: TGTGCCAGCAGCCGGACAGGGTCCAACTATGGCTACACCTTC.

V usage is TRBV27 and J usage is TRBJ2-5; TRBD1 matches 8 bases. The germline V gene encodes CDR1 MNHEY and CDR2 SMNVEV (reference sequence). Trimming removed 5 bases from V and 3 bases from J; junction bases left unmatched: 8. This CDR3 has 15 amino acids. DNA of the CDR3: TGTGCCAGCAGTCTCAGGACAGGGTGGGAAGAGACCCAGTACTTC. Amino acids: CASSLRTGWEETQYF.

The rearrangement joins TRBV7-6 to TRBJ2-2, with TRBD2 identical over 7 bases. CDR1 and CDR2 from the germline V gene are SGHVS and FNYEAQ. CDR3 length: 16 amino acids. Unmatched junction bases numbered 14, after V lost 5 bases and J lost 8 bases. CDR3 loop: CASSRGASGGLGELFF. The CDR3 DNA reads as TGTGCCAGCAGCCGAGGGGCTAGCGGTGGATTGGGGGAGCTGTTTTTT.

J is TRBJ2-1 and V is TRBV5-4; D is ambiguous. V was cut by 5 bases and J by 9 bases, with 15 bases left in between. This CDR3 is 13 amino acids long. Germline V gene data show CDR1 as SGHNT and CDR2 as YYREEE (reference sequence). In nucleotides, the CDR3 is TGTGCCAGCAGTTACCGTACCTCGGGTGAGCAGTTCTTC. It encodes CASSYRTSGEQFF.

The rearrangement uses TRBV3-1 (or the pseudogene TRBV3-2) and TRBJ1-2, with TRBD1 matching 9 bases. This CDR3 has 16 residues. V shed 5 bases, J shed 7 bases, and the junction held 14 bases outside the gene matches. CDR1 LGHDT and CDR2 YNNKEL come from the germline V gene (reference sequence). CDR3: CASSSSSGQGGGGYTF. CDR3 bases: TGTGCCAGCAGCTCATCGTCGGGACAGGGAGGAGGTGGCTACACCTTC.